The rows below give T cell receptor beta chains drawn from one sample of a study of shared T cell receptors in the human thymus. The method was immunoSEQ multiplex PCR; TCRdb's version includes in-frame clones alone and lacks a portion of them. In the table there are roughly 410,000 clones, about 95% of which are singletons. Sequencing input: thymocytes. The receptor source for this set is a human donor. The CDR3 runs from the conserved cysteine through the conserved F or W. A D gene is named only where the DNA matches it firmly. Clone size is stated in some rows and not others, as once, few, many or a class when expanded.

TRBJ1-2	TRBV19	.	.	TGTGCCAGTAGTACTCTGGGACGCGTAAAGGGACATGGCTACACCTTC	CASSTLGRVKGHGYTF
TRBJ1-2	TRBV30	.	.	TGTACCTGGAGCCGGGACACCCTTAACTATGGCTACACCTTC	CTWSRDTLNYGYTF
TRBJ1-3	TRBV28	.	TRBD1	TGTGCCAGCAGTTTACCGGGACAGTTGAGCTCTGGAAACACCATATATTTT	CASSLPGQLSSGNTIYF
TRBJ1-1	TRBV5-4	.	.	TGTGCCAGCAGCTTGGGAGGGGACGACACTGAAGCTTTCTTT	CASSLGGDDTEAFF
TRBJ2-1	TRBV7-2	.	.	TGTGCCAGCAGCTCACCCATGGCTGTAACCTACAATGAGCAGTTCTTC	CASSSPMAVTYNEQFF
TRBJ2-3	TRBV27	once	.	TGTGCCAGCAGTTTTCGGGGGGCTCCCACAGATACGCAGTATTTT	CASSFRGAPTDTQYF
TRBJ1-6	TRBV27	.	.	.	CASSSSGQGSSSYNSPLHF
TRBJ2-5	TRBV2	.	.	TGTGCCAGCAGCCGGGACAAACAAGAGACCCAGTACTTC	CASSRDKQETQYF
TRBJ2-7	TRBV28	.	.	TGTGCCAGCAGTCCCTCGGGGGAATCCGCCTACGAGCAGTACTTC	CASSPSGESAYEQYF
TRBJ2-3	TRBV6-5	.	.	TGTGCCAGCAGTTACAATCGATCTCAGTATTTT	CASSYNRSQYF
TRBJ2-3	TRBV11-2	.	.	TGTGCCAGCAGCTTAGCTGGTTTCACAGATACGCAGTATTTT	CASSLAGFTDTQYF
TRBJ2-1	TRBV28	.	TRBD1	TGTGCCAGCACCATCATGCCCTCACAGGGGGCTATTCGCTACAATGAGCAGTTCTTC	CASTIMPSQGAIRYNEQFF
TRBJ2-1	TRBV28	.	.	TGTGCCAGCAGGCCCCGGGACTCCAACAATGAGCAGTTCTTC	CASRPRDSNNEQFF
TRBJ2-3	TRBV27	.	.	TGTGCCAGCAGTTTCTCGGCTTGGGTTGAGAAGCGCACAGATACGCAGTATTTT	CASSFSAWVEKRTDTQYF
TRBJ1-1	TRBV6-5	.	.	TGTGCCAGCACGGGGAGGTGGACTGAAGCTTTCTTT	CASTGRWTEAFF
TRBJ2-5	TRBV7-2	.	.	TGTGCCAGCAGCCCTATGACAGGGACTAACGGGGAGACCCAGTACTTC	CASSPMTGTNGETQYF
TRBJ1-2	TRBV7-9	.	TRBD1	TGTGCCAGCAGCTTTTTCGCCGGGACAGACTATGGCTACACCTTC	CASSFFAGTDYGYTF
TRBJ2-2	TRBV19	.	.	TGTGCCAGTAGTATGGGTACGGGTTTCACCGGGGAGCTGTTTTTT	CASSMGTGFTGELFF
TRBJ2-1	TRBV4-3	.	.	TGCGCCAGCAGCCAAGATAAAATCGCGACTCCCGCTCCGGGGCAGTTCTTC	CASSQDKIATPAPGQFF
TRBJ1-5	TRBV28	.	TRBD1	TGTGCCAGCAGATCAGAGACGGGACTCTCAGGACAGGGGAAAATCACCGCTTCATTT	CASRSETGLSGQGKITASF
TRBJ1-2	TRBV27	.	TRBD1	TGTGCCAGCAGTGCACGACAGGGAGGATGGTATGGCTACACCTTC	CASSARQGGWYGYTF
TRBJ1-1	TRBV6-1	.	.	TGTGCCATCCGCGCTGGGGACACTGAAGCTTTCTTT	CAIRAGDTEAFF
TRBJ1-1	TRBV12-5	.	.	TGTGCTAGTGCCAGGGATCAGGGAGCTTTCTTT	CASARDQGAFF
TRBJ2-5	TRBV5-4	.	.	TGTGCCAGCAGCTTGGGCAGGGGACATCGGTGGGTCCAAGAGACCCAGTACTTC	CASSLGRGHRWVQETQYF
TRBJ2-7	TRBV4-2	.	.	TGTGCCAGCAGCCAAGAAGGGGGAGCCCTCGGCGACGAGCAGTACTTC	CASSQEGGALGDEQYF
TRBJ2-7	TRBV21-1	.	.	TGTGCCAGCAGCAATCCTAGACTCCAATCTCTAACCTACGAGCAGTACTTC	CASSNPRLQSLTYEQYF
TRBJ1-1	TRBV19	few	.	TGTGCCAGTAGTATAGGAGGGGGCACTGAAGCTTTCTTT	CASSIGGGTEAFF
TRBJ2-2	TRBV7-2	.	.	TGTGCCAGCAGCTTAGTCGAGGTCCTGCAGGGGAAAAACACCGGGGAGCTGTTTTTT	CASSLVEVLQGKNTGELFF
TRBJ2-1	TRBV10-1	.	.	TGCGCCAGCAGCGGCGCAAGGGACTCTAAACACCTCAACGAGCAGTTCTTC	CASSGARDSKHLNEQFF
TRBJ2-7	TRBV28	.	TRBD1	TGTGCCAGCAGTCCTGGGGCCGGGACAGGGGTGTACGAGCAGTACTTC	CASSPGAGTGVYEQYF
TRBJ1-4	TRBV4-1	.	.	TGCGCCAGCAGCCAAGCCGTCGGATATGAAAAACTGTTTTTT	CASSQAVGYEKLFF
TRBJ2-1	TRBV27	.	TRBD2	TGTGCCAGCAGTTCCGGGGCGGGAGCGCTTAACAATGAGCAGTTCTTC	CASSSGAGALNNEQFF
TRBJ2-1	TRBV5-6	.	.	TGTGCCAGCACCCTCTGGACTCCGTCAAGCTACAATGAGCAGTTCTTC	CASTLWTPSSYNEQFF
TRBJ2-5	TRBV7-9	.	.	TGTGCCAGCAGCTTAGTCTGTGGGTCGGGGCAGGAGGGAGAGACCCAGTACTTC	CASSLVCGSGQEGETQYF
TRBJ2-4	TRBV2	.	.	TGTGCCAGCAGTACCGGGGCAAACATTCAGTACTTC	CASSTGANIQYF
TRBJ2-7	TRBV28	.	TRBD2	TGTGCCAGCAGTGCTCAGCGGGAGGAGTCCTACGAGCAGTACTTC	CASSAQREESYEQYF
TRBJ1-3	TRBV10-3	.	.	TGTGCCATCAGTGGATCCAACGCAAACTCTGGAAACACCATATATTTT	CAISGSNANSGNTIYF
TRBJ2-1	TRBV27	.	TRBD1	TGTGCCAGCAGCTATTCCGGGACAGGCCCCATTACTTACAATGAGCAGTTCTTC	CASSYSGTGPITYNEQFF
TRBJ2-1	TRBV27	.	TRBD1	TGTGCCAGCAGGAAGCCGACAGGGGCCAGCTCCTACAATGAGCAGTTCTTC	CASRKPTGASSYNEQFF
TRBJ2-7	TRBV5-8	.	.	TGTGCCAGCAGCTTGAGGGGGACACTAGACGAGCAGTACTTC	CASSLRGTLDEQYF
TRBJ2-7	TRBV21-1	.	.	TGTGCCAGCTACGACAGGGGGCCCGAGCAGTACTTC	CASYDRGPEQYF
TRBJ2-7	TRBV28	.	.	TGTGCCAGCAGACGAGGAGCCCTAAGAGGAGACGAGCAGTACTTC	CASRRGALRGDEQYF
TRBJ2-7	TRBV7-6	.	.	TGTGCCAGCAGCTTAGAAGGGGAAGGGGAGCAGTACTTC	CASSLEGEGEQYF
TRBJ2-4	TRBV7-9	.	TRBD2	TGTGCCAGCAGCTTAGGGACTAGCGTAGTAGCCAAAAACATTCAGTACTTC	CASSLGTSVVAKNIQYF
TRBJ2-2	TRBV9	.	.	TGTGCCAGCGCGGGACAGCGCCTTCCCGGGCCACCCGGGGAGCTGTTTTTT	CASAGQRLPGPPGELFF
TRBJ2-7	TRBV27	.	.	TGTGCCAGCAGTTTCCCAGGGCTCTCGGAGCAGTACTTC	CASSFPGLSEQYF
TRBJ2-2	TRBV7-2	.	TRBD2	TGTGCCAGCAGCCCGGGACTAGCGGGAAGTACCGGGGAGCTGTTTTTT	CASSPGLAGSTGELFF
TRBJ2-1	TRBV27	.	.	TGTGCCAGCAGTAATGGACCCTACAATGAGCAGTTCTTC	CASSNGPYNEQFF
TRBJ2-3	TRBV21-1	.	.	TGTGCCAGCAGCAAGGACATAAGCACAGATACGCAGTATTTT	CASSKDISTDTQYF
TRBJ2-2	TRBV7-2	.	.	TGTGCCAGCAGCCCGGAGACAGATCTCGCGAACACCGGGGAGCTGTTTTTT	CASSPETDLANTGELFF
TRBJ1-3	TRBV29-1	.	.	TGCAGCGGGAGCTCTGGAAACACCATATATTTT	CSGSSGNTIYF
TRBJ2-1	TRBV12-5	.	.	TGTGCTAGTGGCAGAGGGACGGCGGACCGCAATGAGCAGTTCTTC	CASGRGTADRNEQFF
TRBJ2-1	TRBV11-2	.	.	TGTGCCAGCAGCTTAGTGGGGCCCCGGACCTGGCGATCCTACAATGAGCAGTTCTTC	CASSLVGPRTWRSYNEQFF
TRBJ1-2	TRBV5-6	.	.	TGTGCCAGCAGCTTGACAGGAAGGGGCTACACCTTC	CASSLTGRGYTF
TRBJ2-6	TRBV5-6	.	.	TGTGCCAGCAGTGTGCCTCGAGGGCCTGGCTCTGGGGCCAACGTCCTGACTTTC	CASSVPRGPGSGANVLTF
TRBJ2-7	TRBV7-2	.	.	TGTGCCAGCAGCACCGAGGGGTCGACGGGAGCCCTTACCTCCTACGAGCAGTACTTC	CASSTEGSTGALTSYEQYF